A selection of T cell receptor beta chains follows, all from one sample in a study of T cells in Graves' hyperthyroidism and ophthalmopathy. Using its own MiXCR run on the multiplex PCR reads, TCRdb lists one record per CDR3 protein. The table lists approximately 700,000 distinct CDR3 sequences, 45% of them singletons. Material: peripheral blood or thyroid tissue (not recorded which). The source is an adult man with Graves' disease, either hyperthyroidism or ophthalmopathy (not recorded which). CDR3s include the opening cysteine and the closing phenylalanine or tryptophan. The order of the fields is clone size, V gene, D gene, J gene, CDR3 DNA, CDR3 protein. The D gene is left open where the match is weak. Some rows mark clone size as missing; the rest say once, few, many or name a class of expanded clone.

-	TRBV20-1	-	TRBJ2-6	TGCAGCGGTAATGCGGCAAGCTCTGGGGCCAACGTCCTGACTTTC	CSGNAASSGANVLTF
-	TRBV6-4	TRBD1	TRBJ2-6	TGTGCCAGCAGGGCCGTACCCGGACAGGTCGAGTATGGGGCCAACGTCCTGACTTTC	CASRAVPGQVEYGANVLTF
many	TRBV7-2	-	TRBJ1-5	TGTGCCAGCAGCTTACTGATTGGTAATCAGCCCCAGCATTTT	CASSLLIGNQPQHF
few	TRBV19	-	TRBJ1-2	TGTGCCAGTAGTCCAGGGGTTGCCCGTGGCTACACCTTC	CASSPGVARGYTF
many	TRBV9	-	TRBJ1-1	TGTGCCAGCAGCGTAGCCAGGGAGAACACTGAAGCTTTCTTT	CASSVARENTEAFF
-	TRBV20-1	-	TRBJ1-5	TGCAGTGCTAACCCCGGGGAACCCCAGCATTTT	CSANPGEPQHF
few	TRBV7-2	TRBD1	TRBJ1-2	TGTGCCAGCACCATTGACAGGGAGGGAGGCTACACCTTC	CASTIDREGGYTF
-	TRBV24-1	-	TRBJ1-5	TGTGCCACCAGTAAAGGGTTAGATCAGCCCCAGCATTTT	CATSKGLDQPQHF
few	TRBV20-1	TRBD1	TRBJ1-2	TGCAGTGCTAGTTTCGACCGGACAGGGTTGATAGGGGGCTACACCTTC	CSASFDRTGLIGGYTF
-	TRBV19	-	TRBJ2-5	TGTGCCAGCAGCAGAGGCGAGCCAAGTGAGACCCAGTACTTC	CASSRGEPSETQYF
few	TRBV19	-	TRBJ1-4	TGTGCCAGTAGTATGTTGGGGGCGGCTAATGAAAAACTGTTTTTT	CASSMLGAANEKLFF
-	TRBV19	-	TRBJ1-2	TGTGCCAGTAGTATTGGTCAAACCCCCTATGGCTACACCTTC	CASSIGQTPYGYTF
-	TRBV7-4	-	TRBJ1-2	TGTGCCAGCAGCCTCCGATTGGGCGACTATGGCTACACCTTC	CASSLRLGDYGYTF
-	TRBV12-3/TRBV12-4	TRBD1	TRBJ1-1	TGTGCCAGCAGTTTCGGTAGGGGGCGATCCGTGAGAACTTTCTTT	CASSFGRGRSVRTFF
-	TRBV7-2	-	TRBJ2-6	TGTGCCAGCCCCGGGACGGCTGGGGCCAACGTCCTGACTTTC	CASPGTAGANVLTF
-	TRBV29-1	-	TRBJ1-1	TGCAGCGTTGAAGACGGGGCTTTCTTT	CSVEDGAFF
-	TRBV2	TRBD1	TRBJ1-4	TGTGCCAGCATGGACAGGGGGCCGGATGAAAAACTGTTTTTT	CASMDRGPDEKLFF
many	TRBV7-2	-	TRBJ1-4	TGTGCCAGCAGCTTAGACAGCGCTAATGAAAAACTGTTTTTT	CASSLDSANEKLFF
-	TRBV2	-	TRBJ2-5	TGTGCCATCAGTGACGGGTACGGGCAAGAGACCCAGTACTTC	CAISDGYGQETQYF
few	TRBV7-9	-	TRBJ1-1	TGTGCCAGCAGCTTGGATCGGCTTAAGGGCACTGAAGCTTTCTTT	CASSLDRLKGTEAFF
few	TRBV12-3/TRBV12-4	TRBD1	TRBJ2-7	TGTGCCAGCACTCTGGACAGGGTCTCCTACGAGCAGTACTTC	CASTLDRVSYEQYF
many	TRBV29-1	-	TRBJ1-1	TGCAGCGTGAGGGAGAACACTGAAGCTTTCTTT	CSVRENTEAFF
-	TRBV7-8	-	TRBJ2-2	TGTGCCAGCCACCCGGGGGGCAACACCGGGGAGCTGTTTTTT	CASHPGGNTGELFF
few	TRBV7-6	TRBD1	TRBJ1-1	TGTGCCAGCAGCTGGGCCCCGGGACAGCTCTTGAACACTGAAGCTTTCTTT	CASSWAPGQLLNTEAFF
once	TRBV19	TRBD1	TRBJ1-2	TGTGCCAGTACCGGGACAGGGGGCCTTCACTATGGCTACACCTTC	CASTGTGGLHYGYTF
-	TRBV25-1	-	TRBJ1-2	TGTGCCAGCAGTTTATACCCGGACACTAACTATGGCTACACCTTC	CASSLYPDTNYGYTF
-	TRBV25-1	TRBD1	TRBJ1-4	TGTGCCAGCAGCTCTCGAATAGGGGGCCCGGGTGAAAAACTGTTTTTT	CASSSRIGGPGEKLFF
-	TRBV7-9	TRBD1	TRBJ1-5	TGTGCCAGCAGTTCACAGGGGACTAGCAATCAGCCCCAGCATTTT	CASSSQGTSNQPQHF
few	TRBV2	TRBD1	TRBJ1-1	TGTGCCAGCAGTTACTCGCCGGGACAGGGTGAAGCTTTCTTT	CASSYSPGQGEAFF
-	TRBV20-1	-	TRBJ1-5	TGCAGTTTGGCAGGGCCCAATCAGCCCCAGCATTTT	CSLAGPNQPQHF
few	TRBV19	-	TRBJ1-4	TGTGCCAGTAGTACTCGAATGATTGCAACTAATGAAAAACTGTTTTTT	CASSTRMIATNEKLFF
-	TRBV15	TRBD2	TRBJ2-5	TGTGCCACCAGCAGAGCGGCGGGAGGGGGGGCAGAGACCCAGTACTTC	CATSRAAGGGAETQYF
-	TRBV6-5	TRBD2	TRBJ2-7	TGTGCCAGCAGTCCGATAGCGGGGGCCATCCCCTACGAGCAGTACTTC	CASSPIAGAIPYEQYF
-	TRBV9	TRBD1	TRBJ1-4	TGTGCCAGCAGCATTTTGACAGGGACGAATGAAAAACTGTTTTTT	CASSILTGTNEKLFF
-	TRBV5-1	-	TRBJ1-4	TGCGCCAGCAGCTTAGTCCCAGGGCCGGAGAATGAAAAACTGTTTTTT	CASSLVPGPENEKLFF
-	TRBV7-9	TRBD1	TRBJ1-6	TGTGCCAGCAGCATCGACGGGACAGGGCGTTCACCCCTCCACTTT	CASSIDGTGRSPLHF
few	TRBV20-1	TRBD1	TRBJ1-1	TGCAGTGCCCCCGGGACAGATATGAACACTGAAGCTTTCTTT	CSAPGTDMNTEAFF
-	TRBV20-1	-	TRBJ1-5	TGCAGAGCTAGAGTCCCCGGGGAGGAGCCCCAGCATTTT	CRARVPGEEPQHF
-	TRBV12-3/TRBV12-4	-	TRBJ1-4	TGTGCCAGCAGTTTTGGGGGGTACCTCTCACTGTTTTTT	CASSFGGYLSLFF
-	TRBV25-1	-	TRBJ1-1	TGTGCCAGCAGCAGCAGCGGGGGGGTGGGCACTGAAGCTTTCTTT	CASSSSGGVGTEAFF
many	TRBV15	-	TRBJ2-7	TGTGCCACCAGCACCGACGCAAGCTACGAGCAGTACTTC	CATSTDASYEQYF
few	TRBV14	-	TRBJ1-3	TGTGCCAGCAGCCCCCCGGGCTTCGGCCCGACGGGAAACACCATATATTTT	CASSPPGFGPTGNTIYF
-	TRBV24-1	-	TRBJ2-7	TGTGCCACCAGTGATTCCAAAAGACGGACCTACGAGCAGTACTTC	CATSDSKRRTYEQYF
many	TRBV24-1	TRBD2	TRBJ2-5	TGTGCCACCAGTGGCGGGAGGGCCAGAGAGACCCAGTACTTC	CATSGGRARETQYF
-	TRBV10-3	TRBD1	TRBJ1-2	TGTGCCATCAAAACGACAGGGCGGAGGGGCTACACCTTC	CAIKTTGRRGYTF
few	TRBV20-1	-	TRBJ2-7	TGCAGTGCTAGAGATAATGGTTACGAGCAGTACTTC	CSARDNGYEQYF
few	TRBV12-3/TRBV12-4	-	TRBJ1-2	TGTGCCAGCAGCGCCTCCGGGACGGCAAGCTATGGCTACACCTTC	CASSASGTASYGYTF
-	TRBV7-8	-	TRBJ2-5	TGTGCCAGCACCAAAGGGGGGGGGGTCGGGGAGACCCAGTACTTC	CASTKGGGVGETQYF
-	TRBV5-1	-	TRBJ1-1	TGCGCCAGCAGCTTGCTGGGGCAGGGAGGGGGAAGGAACACTGAAGCTTTCTTT	CASSLLGQGGGRNTEAFF
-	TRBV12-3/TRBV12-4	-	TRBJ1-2	TGTGCCAGCAGCACCTCAGGGGTGCTGAACTATGGCTACACCTTC	CASSTSGVLNYGYTF
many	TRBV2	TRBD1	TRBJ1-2	TGTGCCAGCCGGACAGGGGGCAATGGCTACACCTTC	CASRTGGNGYTF
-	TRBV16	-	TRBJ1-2	TGTGCCAGCGCTACAGCGTATGTCTATGGCTACACCTTC	CASATAYVYGYTF
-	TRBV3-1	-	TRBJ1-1	TGTGCCAGCAGCCATGTTACGAGGGGTGGCACTGAAGCTTTCTTT	CASSHVTRGGTEAFF
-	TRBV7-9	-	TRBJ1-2	TGTGCCAGCAGCTTAGTGGATAGGTATGGCTACACCTTC	CASSLVDRYGYTF